The 8 T cell receptor beta chains reported below all come from one sample, sequenced in a study of identical twins. TCRdb reprocessed the 5' RACE reads via MiXCR and lists one record per CDR3 protein. This table has 1.5 million to 2 million distinct CDR3 sequences, more than 30% appearing once. The specimen sequenced was cord blood. The receptors originated from a newborn girl in good health.

This clonotype was seen only a few times. V is TRBV12-3 or TRBV12-4 and J is TRBJ2-7; D perhaps matches TRBD2 (6 bases). The V end lost 7 bases, the J end lost 0 bases, and 13 bases lay between the germline ends. The CDR3 totals 14 residues. CDR3 coding DNA: TGTGCCAGCACCCCTAGCGTCCGCTCCTACGAGCAGTACTTC. Its translation is CASTPSVRSYEQYF.

Only a few counts were recorded for this clonotype. The chain links TRBV12-3 or TRBV12-4 to TRBJ2-3; 12 positions agree with TRBD1. V dropped 5 bases and J dropped 3; count of bases not matched to a gene: 6. The CDR3 extends over 16 amino acids. The CDR3 nucleotides are TGTGCCAGCAGTCCCGGGGACAGGGGGCGTACAGATACGCAGTATTTT. It is translated as CASSPGDRGRTDTQYF.

The CDR3 loop is CATSETGLAKSNEQYF. The CDR3 DNA follows: TGTGCCACCAGTGAAACGGGACTAGCGAAATCTAATGAGCAGTACTTC. The V gene is TRBV24-1, the J gene TRBJ2-7, with 10 bases that match TRBD2. In germline, CDR1 is KGHDR, CDR2 SFDVKD. V shed 4 bases and J 7 bases; nucleotides not matched to a gene: 12. This CDR3 comprises 16 residues.

V is TRBV13 and J is TRBJ1-2; tentatively, D is TRBD1 (5 bases). Germline V CDR1 and CDR2: PRHDT, FYEKMQ (reference sequence). V lost 1 base to trimming and J lost 5 bases, with 17 bases between them. The CDR3 loop spans 16 amino acids. DNA for the CDR3: TGTGCCAGCAGCTTAGCGACGGGGGACGGTAGTTATGGCTACACCTTC. Amino acid sequence: CASSLATGDGSYGYTF.

V usage is TRBV7-2 and J usage is TRBJ2-5; 7 bases match TRBD2. J gave up 11 bases and V 4 bases, and 10 bases lay outside the gene matches. Germline V gene data show CDR1 as SGHTA and CDR2 as FQGNSA. The CDR3 has 13 amino acids. CDR3 residues: CASSSRDYNEQYF. For the CDR3, the DNA is TGTGCCAGCAGCTCACGGGACTACAATGAGCAGTACTTC.

This clonotype has more than one count but fewer than ten. This chain connects TRBV6-2 or TRBV6-3 to TRBJ2-7, with TRBD2 matching over 14 bases. This CDR3 has 17 amino acids. Unmatched junction bases numbered 17, after V lost 11 bases and J lost 5 bases. Per the germline V gene, CDR1 is MNHEY and CDR2 is SVGEGT. CDR3 nucleotide sequence: TGTGCCCCTCCGGGACTAGCGGGAGAAGATAAATTCGACGAGCAGTACTTC. It is translated as CAPPGLAGEDKFDEQYF.

This clonotype was counted at least ten times. The rearrangement links TRBV5-1 to TRBJ1-6, with D hard to call. CDR3 length equals 15 residues. The V gene's germline CDR1 is SGHRS and CDR2 YFSETQ. V lost 0 bases, J lost 5 bases, and 9 bases lay in between. Written as DNA, the CDR3 is TGCGCCAGCAGCTTGGATGGACCGCATAATTCACCCCTCCACTTT. Its translation is CASSLDGPHNSPLHF.

The chain recombines TRBV9 with TRBJ2-1; 10 bases map to TRBD2. The CDR3 length is 14 residues. Germline CDR1 reads SGDLS; CDR2 reads YYNGEE. V shed 3 bases, J shed 8 bases, and the junction held 5 bases outside the gene matches. CDR3 in DNA: TGTGCCAGCAGCGCTCGACTAGCGGGCCATGAGCAGTTCTTC. It translates to CASSARLAGHEQFF.